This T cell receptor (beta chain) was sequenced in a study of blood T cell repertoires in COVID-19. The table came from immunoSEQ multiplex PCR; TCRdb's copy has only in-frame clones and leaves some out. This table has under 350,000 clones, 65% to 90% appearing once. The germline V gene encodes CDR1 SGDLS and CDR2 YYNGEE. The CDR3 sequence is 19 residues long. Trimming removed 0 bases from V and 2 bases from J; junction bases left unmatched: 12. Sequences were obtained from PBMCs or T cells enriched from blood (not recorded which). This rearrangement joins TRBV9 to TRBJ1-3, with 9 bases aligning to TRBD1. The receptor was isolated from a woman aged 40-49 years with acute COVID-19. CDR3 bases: TGTGCCAGCAGCGTAGTTCCCCATACAGGGGGCCTTCCTGGAAACACCATATATTTT. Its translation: CASSVVPHTGGLPGNTIYF.